These 19 T cell receptor beta chains were sequenced from one sample in a study of siplizumab effects on memory and regulatory T cells. Produced via immunoSEQ multiplex PCR; TCRdb's table is partial and in-frame only. Of under 150,000 clones listed, around 94% were seen once; the top ten hold around 1.7%. Sequenced material: non-Treg CD4+ T cells sorted from blood. Receptors originate from a human donor in good health.

The chain links TRBV7-8 to TRBJ2-3; TRBD2 is a possible D gene (5 bases). The CDR3 is 16 residues long. From germline, CDR1 is SGHVS and CDR2 FQNEAQ. With 1 base removed from V and 1 base from J, the gap between germline ends came to 12 bases. This CDR3 reads CASSLELGRGTDTQYF. The CDR3, as DNA: TGTGCCAGCAGCTTAGAGTTAGGGAGAGGCACAGATACGCAGTATTTT.

The chain joins TRBV18 to TRBJ2-2; 8 positions agree with TRBD2. The CDR3 covers 16 residues. The ends lost 4 bases at V and 4 bases at J; junction bases unmatched: 8. Looked up from germline, CDR1 is KGHSH and CDR2 is LQKENI. This CDR3 is CASSLISGSGTGELFF. Here the CDR3 DNA reads TGTGCCAGCTCACTTATAAGCGGGAGTGGCACCGGGGAGCTGTTTTTT.

The chain uses TRBV6-5 and TRBJ2-5; the match to TRBD2 covers 7 bases. Germline V gene sequence: CDR1 MNHEY, CDR2 SVGAGI. The CDR3 covers 14 residues. J lost 11 bases, V lost 4 bases, and 13 bases had no gene match. The CDR3 spells CASSSSGSLEEQYF. DNA of the CDR3: TGTGCCAGCAGTTCTAGCGGAAGTTTGGAAGAGCAGTACTTC.

This clone was found once. The chain recombines TRBV6-1 with TRBJ2-7; tentative D call: TRBD2 (5 bases). The germline CDR1 and CDR2 sequences are MNHNS and SASEGT. The CDR3 spans 16 residues. V lost 4 bases to trimming and J lost 0 bases, with 16 bases between them. CDR3 coding DNA: TGTGCCAGCAGTGGGTCCTCCGGCGGGTCCTCCTACGAGCAGTACTTC. Translation: CASSGSSGGSSYEQYF.

A few counts support this clone. This chain connects TRBV9 to TRBJ1-1; unclear D gene. Deletions cut 0 bases from V and 4 bases from J, with 7 bases between. This CDR3 comprises 13 residues. In germline, CDR1 is SGDLS, CDR2 YYNGEE. CDR3 loop: CASSVGSSTEAFF. CDR3 nucleotides: TGTGCCAGCAGCGTAGGTAGTAGCACTGAAGCTTTCTTT.

This chain connects TRBV5-1 to TRBJ1-1; 10 nucleotides agree with TRBD1. Looked up from germline, CDR1 is SGHRS and CDR2 is YFSETQ. V shed 3 bases and J 1 base; nucleotides not matched to a gene: 3. This CDR3 spans 15 amino acids. The CDR3 DNA reads TGCGCCAGCAGCTCGTGGGACAGGGGGAACACTGAAGCTTTCTTT. Its translation: CASSSWDRGNTEAFF.

This chain links TRBV4-1 with TRBJ1-2, with TRBD1 as a possible D gene (6 bases). The CDR3 runs to 14 residues. Trimming shortened V by 1 base and J by 2 bases, and 8 bases separated the two germline ends. Per the germline V gene, CDR1 is MGHRA and CDR2 is YSYEKL. CDR3: CASSQATGNYGYTF. The CDR3 nucleotides read TGCGCCAGCAGCCAAGCTACAGGGAACTATGGCTACACCTTC.

The V call is TRBV7-9, the J call TRBJ1-3; TRBD1 is a possible D gene (6 bases). V was trimmed by 5 bases and J by 3 bases, leaving 14 bases between them. From germline, CDR1 is SEHNR and CDR2 FQNEAQ (reference sequence). This CDR3 spans 15 amino acids. The CDR3 spells CASSLRGGFGNTIYF. CDR3 sequence (DNA): TGTGCCAGCAGCCTCAGGGGAGGCTTTGGAAACACCATATATTTT.

The chain recombines TRBV6-1 with TRBJ2-5; 10 nucleotides agree with TRBD2. The DNA end is a closer match to TRBJ2-7, so the J assignment may be wrong. The CDR3 spans 18 residues. The germline CDR1 and CDR2 sequences are MNHNS and SASEGT. The CDR3 reads CASSERSLAGTLSYEQYF. The CDR3 DNA reads TGTGCCAGCAGCGAAAGGTCACTAGCGGGAACCCTGTCCTACGAGCAGTACTTC.

This chain connects TRBV7-9 to TRBJ2-1; D is possibly TRBD2 (5 bases). Germline CDR1 and CDR2: SEHNR and FQNEAQ (reference sequence). CDR3 length: 15 amino acids. Between the trimmed V and J ends, which lost 4 bases and 7 bases, there was a span of 17 bases. For the CDR3, the DNA is TGTGCCAGCAGCTCAACACGAGGGCGAAGTAATGAGCAGTTCTTC. Amino acids: CASSSTRGRSNEQFF.

This clone was seen only once. This chain connects TRBV19 to TRBJ1-2; no clear D gene. The germline V and J ends were trimmed by 3 bases and 4 bases, with 15 bases remaining between them. The CDR3 extends over 15 amino acids. Per the germline V gene, CDR1 is LNHDA and CDR2 is SQIVND (reference sequence). The DNA of the CDR3 is TGTGCCAGTAGTATTAGTTTTGGTGGCTCCTATGGCTACACCTTC. Residues: CASSISFGGSYGYTF.

This clone showed up just once. The chain recombines TRBV18 with TRBJ2-7; D unresolved. Germline loops: CDR1 KGHSH, CDR2 LQKENI. V was clipped by 5 bases and J by 1 base, with 12 bases between them. The CDR3 runs 14 residues. Here the CDR3 reads CASSLQIKSYEQYF. The CDR3, as DNA: TGTGCCAGCTCATTGCAGATCAAGTCCTACGAGCAGTACTTC.

The genes are TRBV5-5 and TRBJ2-5, with TRBD1 identical over 9 bases. The germline V gene has CDR1 SGHKS and CDR2 YYEKEE (reference sequence). J lost 5 bases, V lost 4 bases, and 3 bases had no gene match. The CDR3 runs 13 residues. In nucleotides, the CDR3 is TGTGCCAGCAGCGGGACAGGGACGGAGACCCAGTACTTC. Its translation: CASSGTGTETQYF.

J is TRBJ1-2 and V is TRBV7-2; 7 bases map to TRBD1. CDR1 is SGHTA and CDR2 is FQGNSA in the germline V gene. The junction had 10 bases not matched to a gene; V was cut back by 1 base and J by 8 bases. This CDR3 contains 15 residues. In DNA form, the CDR3 reads TGTGCCAGCAGCTTAGGATTGTTAGGACAGGCGGGCTACACCTTC. Amino acid sequence: CASSLGLLGQAGYTF.

The chain recombines TRBV5-1 with TRBJ2-2; possibly TRBD2 for D (6 bases). The germline V gene encodes CDR1 SGHRS and CDR2 YFSETQ. The CDR3 totals 17 residues. The V gene lost 6 bases and the J gene lost 0 bases, with 18 bases spanning the gap. CDR3 sequence: CASKKGVGGSNTGELFF. In DNA form, the CDR3 reads TGCGCCAGCAAAAAAGGGGTGGGAGGTTCGAACACCGGGGAGCTGTTTTTT. Together with reference TRBV5-1 and TRBJ2-2, the CDR3 gives the full variable domain: KAGVTQTPRYLIKTRGQQVTLSCSPISGHRSVSWYQQTPGQGLQFLFEYFSETQRNKGNFPGRFSGRQFSNSRSEMNVSTLELGDSALYLCASKKGVGGSNTGELFFGEGSRLTVL.

This clone is a singleton in its sample. CDR3 amino acids: CASSYRDRYEAFF. The CDR3 coding sequence is TGTGCCAGCAGTTACCGGGACCGATATGAAGCTTTCTTT. V is TRBV6-5 and J is TRBJ1-1, with a weak D call TRBD1 (5 bases). Trimming removed 2 bases at V and 7 bases at J, with 11 bases between. The CDR3 totals 13 residues. Germline values: CDR1 MNHEY, CDR2 SVGAGI.

The chain uses TRBV5-4 and TRBJ2-1; D may be TRBD2 (5 bases). The V and J ends lost 4 bases and 3 bases respectively, with 14 bases between them. The CDR3 is 15 residues long. The germline CDR1 and CDR2 sequences are SGHNT and YYREEE (reference sequence). The CDR3 spells CASSRRFRGYNEQFF. The CDR3 DNA follows: TGTGCCAGCAGCCGCCGGTTCCGGGGCTACAATGAGCAGTTCTTC.

V is TRBV4-2 and J is TRBJ1-6, with TRBD1 matching 7 bases. Germline V gene data show CDR1 as LGHNA and CDR2 as YNFKEQ. V gave up 0 bases and J gave up 0 bases; unmatched junction bases: 8. The CDR3 covers 19 residues. The chain's CDR3 is CASSQEDRASSSYNSPLHF. CDR3 in DNA: TGTGCCAGCAGCCAAGAAGACAGGGCGTCCAGCTCCTATAATTCACCCCTCCACTTT.

The chain has TRBV5-4 and TRBJ2-5; 11 nucleotides match TRBD2. With V trimmed by 4 bases and J by 3 bases, 5 bases remained unmatched. The germline V gene has CDR1 SGHNT and CDR2 YYREEE (reference sequence). This CDR3 is 15 amino acids long. CDR3 residues: CASSRGTSGEETQYF. CDR3 coding DNA: TGTGCCAGCAGCCGTGGGACTAGCGGAGAAGAGACCCAGTACTTC.